Each of the 5 T cell receptor beta chains below was sequenced from the same sample in a study of T-cell reconstitution after alpha-beta-depleted transplantation in children. TCRbeta library construction was performed incorporating unique molecular identifiers. One entry per CDR3 protein results from TCRdb running MiXCR on the PCR reads. The sample has about 830,000 distinct CDR3 sequences; roughly 15% are singletons. The starting material was PBMCs, mostly from graft donor cells, obtained 360 days after TCRalphabeta/CD19-depleted stem cell transplant. Receptor source: a male patient younger than 18 who had a stem cell transplant for acute lymphoblastic leukemia, so the T cells may come from the graft donor.

Written as DNA, the CDR3 is TGCGCCAGCAGCATGCAGGGAAGTGGGGCCAACGTCCTGACTTTC. It translates to CASSMQGSGANVLTF. J is TRBJ2-6 and V is TRBV5-1, with D perhaps TRBD1 (5 bases). With 4 bases removed from V and 3 bases from J, the gap between germline ends came to 11 bases. The CDR3 runs 15 residues. The V gene's germline CDR1 is SGHRS and CDR2 YFSETQ.

This clonotype has ten or more counts. The chain has TRBV28 and TRBJ2-7; D is perhaps TRBD1 or TRBD2 (5 bases each). Trimming took 6 bases from V and 1 from J, leaving 7 bases between them. Germline V gene data show CDR1 as MDHEN and CDR2 as SYDVKM. The CDR3 runs to 12 residues. This chain's CDR3 is CASRRGSYEQYF. CDR3 coding DNA: TGTGCCAGCAGGAGGGGTTCCTACGAGCAGTACTTC.

This clonotype was seen ten or more times. The chain joins TRBV6-1 to TRBJ2-1; 11 bases are shared with TRBD2. CDR1 MNHNS and CDR2 SASEGT come from the germline V gene. V was pared by 5 bases and J by 2 bases, with 5 bases of the junction left unmatched. The CDR3 contains 16 residues. The CDR3 bases are TGTGCCAGCAGTCCGCCGGGACTAGCGGCCTACAATGAGCAGTTCTTC. Its protein product is CASSPPGLAAYNEQFF.

The chain employs TRBV3-1 and TRBJ2-2; the match to TRBD2 covers 10 bases. Germline lookup yields CDR1 LGHDT and CDR2 YNNKEL (reference sequence). Losses at the gene ends were 2 bases for V and 1 base for J; bases not matched to a gene: 7. The CDR3 contains 18 residues. The CDR3, as DNA: TGTGCCAGCAGCCAAACACCCGGGACTAGCGAGAACACCGGGGAGCTGTTTTTT. It codes for CASSQTPGTSENTGELFF.

This sequence joins TRBV6-2 or TRBV6-3 and TRBJ2-5, with a possible D match to TRBD2 (5 bases). The germline V and J ends were trimmed by 0 bases and 9 bases, with 14 bases remaining between them. From germline, CDR1 is MNHEY and CDR2 SVGEGT. This CDR3 has 14 residues. The CDR3 region is CASSYSSQRAAQYF. CDR3 nucleotides: TGTGCCAGCAGTTACTCGAGCCAGCGAGCGGCCCAGTACTTC.